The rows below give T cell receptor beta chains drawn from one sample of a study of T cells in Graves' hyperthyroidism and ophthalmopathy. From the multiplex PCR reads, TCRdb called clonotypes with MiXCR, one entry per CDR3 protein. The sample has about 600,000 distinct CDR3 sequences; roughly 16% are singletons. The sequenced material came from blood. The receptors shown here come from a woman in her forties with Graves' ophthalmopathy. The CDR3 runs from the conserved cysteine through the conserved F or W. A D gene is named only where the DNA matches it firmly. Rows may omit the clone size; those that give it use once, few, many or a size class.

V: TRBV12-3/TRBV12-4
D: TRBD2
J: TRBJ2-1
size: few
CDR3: CASNRGLPDNEQFF
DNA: TGTGCCAGCAATCGGGGACTACCCGACAATGAGCAGTTCTTC

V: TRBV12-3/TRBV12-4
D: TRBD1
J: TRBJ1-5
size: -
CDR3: CASSPNYRGLSNQPQHF
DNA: TGTGCCAGCAGTCCAAACTACAGGGGTCTAAGCAATCAGCCCCAGCATTTT

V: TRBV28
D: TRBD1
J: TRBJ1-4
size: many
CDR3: CASSFAAGTGMTEKLFF
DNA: TGTGCCAGCAGTTTTGCCGCCGGGACAGGGATGACTGAAAAACTGTTTTTT

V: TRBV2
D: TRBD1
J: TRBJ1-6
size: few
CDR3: CASSNRDSDSPLHF
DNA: TGTGCCAGCAGTAACCGGGACAGCGATTCACCCCTCCACTTT

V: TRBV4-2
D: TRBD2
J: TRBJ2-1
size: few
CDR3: CASSQGVSGSLLYEQFF
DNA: TGTGCCAGCAGCCAAGGTGTTAGCGGGAGCCTCTTATATGAGCAGTTCTTC

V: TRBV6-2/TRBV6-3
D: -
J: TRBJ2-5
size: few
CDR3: CASSYTLTAGLDQETQYF
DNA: TGTGCCAGCAGTTACACCCTGACAGCGGGTCTAGACCAAGAGACCCAGTACTTC

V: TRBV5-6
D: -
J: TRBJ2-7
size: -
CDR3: CASSKGLTRGEQYF
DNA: TGTGCCAGCAGTAAAGGACTTACAAGGGGCGAGCAGTACTTC

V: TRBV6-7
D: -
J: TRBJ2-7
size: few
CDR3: CASIQKLRASWDYEQYF
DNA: TGTGCCAGCATCCAAAAACTCCGGGCATCTTGGGACTACGAGCAGTACTTC

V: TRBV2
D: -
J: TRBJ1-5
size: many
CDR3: CASSDGGQPQHF
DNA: TGTGCCAGCAGTGATGGGGGCCAGCCCCAGCATTTT

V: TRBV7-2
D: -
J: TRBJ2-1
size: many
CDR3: CASSPPGAVAYNEQFF
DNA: TGTGCCAGCAGCCCCCCCGGAGCGGTCGCCTACAATGAGCAGTTCTTC

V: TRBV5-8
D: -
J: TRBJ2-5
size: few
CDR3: CASSLGLNLVAQYF
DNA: TGTGCCAGCAGCTTGGGATTGAATTTGGTGGCCCAGTACTTC

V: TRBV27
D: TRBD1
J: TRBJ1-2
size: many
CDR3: CASSDRVHGYTF
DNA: TGTGCCAGCTCAGACAGGGTCCATGGCTACACCTTC

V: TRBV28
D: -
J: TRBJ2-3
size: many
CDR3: CASSFGGIADTQYF
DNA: TGTGCCAGCAGTTTCGGCGGGATAGCAGATACGCAGTATTTT

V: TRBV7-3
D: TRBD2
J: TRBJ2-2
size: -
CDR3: CASSWGLAGVSGELFF
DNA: TGTGCCAGCAGCTGGGGACTAGCGGGAGTATCGGGGGAGCTGTTTTTT

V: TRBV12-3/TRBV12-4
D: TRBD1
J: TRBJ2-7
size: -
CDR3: CASSLQDRGSPQYF
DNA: TGTGCCAGCAGTTTACAGGACAGGGGTAGCCCGCAGTACTTC

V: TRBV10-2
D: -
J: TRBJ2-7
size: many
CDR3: CASSALVEGEQYF
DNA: TGCGCCAGCAGTGCCCTGGTCGAGGGCGAGCAGTACTTC

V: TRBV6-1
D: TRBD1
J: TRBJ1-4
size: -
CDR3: CATGGREKLFF
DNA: TGTGCCACAGGGGGAAGGGAAAAACTGTTTTTT

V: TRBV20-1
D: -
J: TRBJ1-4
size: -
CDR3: CSAKGGLFEKLFF
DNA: TGCAGTGCCAAGGGTGGTTTGTTTGAAAAACTGTTTTTT

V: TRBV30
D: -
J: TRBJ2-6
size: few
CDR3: CACQRRGRALSGANVLTF
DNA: TGTGCCTGTCAACGACGGGGCCGAGCCCTATCTGGGGCCAACGTCCTGACTTTC

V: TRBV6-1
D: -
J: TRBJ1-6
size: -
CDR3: CASRASASYNSPLHF
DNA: TGTGCCAGCAGAGCCTCAGCCTCCTATAATTCACCCCTCCACTTT

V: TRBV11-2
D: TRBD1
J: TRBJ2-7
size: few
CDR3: CASSFTGTDYEQYF
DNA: TGTGCCAGCAGCTTTACCGGGACAGACTACGAGCAGTACTTC

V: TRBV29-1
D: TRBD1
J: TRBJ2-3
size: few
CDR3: CSVKDRVPSTDTQYF
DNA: TGCAGCGTCAAAGACAGGGTCCCTAGCACAGATACGCAGTATTTT

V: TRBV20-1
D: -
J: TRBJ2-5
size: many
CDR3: CSARDLYSGVRETQYF
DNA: TGCAGTGCTAGAGATCTCTACTCGGGAGTGCGGGAGACCCAGTACTTC

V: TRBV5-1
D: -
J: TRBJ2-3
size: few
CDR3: CASSPGPITDTQYF
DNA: TGCGCCAGCAGCCCGGGACCGATCACAGATACGCAGTATTTT

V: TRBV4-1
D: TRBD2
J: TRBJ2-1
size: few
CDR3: CASSPFILAGIGEQFF
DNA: TGCGCCAGCAGCCCCTTTATACTAGCGGGAATAGGTGAGCAGTTCTTC

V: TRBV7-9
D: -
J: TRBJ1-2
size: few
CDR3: CASSLDRAPGPPGYTF
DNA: TGTGCCAGCAGCTTAGATCGGGCCCCTGGGCCTCCTGGCTACACCTTC

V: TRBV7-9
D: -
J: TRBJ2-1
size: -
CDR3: CASSFTLPMGYNEQFF
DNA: TGTGCCAGCAGCTTCACCCTGCCGATGGGCTACAATGAGCAGTTCTTC

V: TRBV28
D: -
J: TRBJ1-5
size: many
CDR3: CASSAGDQPQHF
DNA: TGTGCCAGCAGCGCCGGGGATCAGCCCCAGCATTTT

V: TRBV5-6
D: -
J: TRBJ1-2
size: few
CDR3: CASSFGYNYGYTF
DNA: TGTGCCAGCAGCTTCGGTTACAACTATGGCTACACCTTC

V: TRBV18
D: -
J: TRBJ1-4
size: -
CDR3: CASSPDGGSEKLFF
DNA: TGTGCCAGCTCCCCCGATGGGGGAAGTGAAAAACTGTTTTTT

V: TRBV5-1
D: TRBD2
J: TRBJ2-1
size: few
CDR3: CASSSAGGSGSYNEQFF
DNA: TGCGCCAGCAGTTCTGCCGGGGGTAGCGGGAGTTATAATGAGCAGTTCTTC

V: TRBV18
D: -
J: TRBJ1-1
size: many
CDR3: CASSPNEGRTEAFF
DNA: TGTGCCAGCTCACCCAACGAGGGGCGCACTGAAGCTTTCTTT

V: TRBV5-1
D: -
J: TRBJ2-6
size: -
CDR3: CASSFSGGANVLTF
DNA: TGCGCCAGCAGCTTCTCCGGTGGGGCCAACGTCCTGACTTTC

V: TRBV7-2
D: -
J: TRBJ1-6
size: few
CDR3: CASSLQGFNSPLHF
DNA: TGTGCCAGCAGCTTACAGGGGTTCAATTCACCCCTCCACTTT

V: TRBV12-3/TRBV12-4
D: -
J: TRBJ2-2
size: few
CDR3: CASRTQVGAGELFF
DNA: TGTGCCAGCAGGACCCAGGTGGGGGCCGGGGAGCTGTTTTTT

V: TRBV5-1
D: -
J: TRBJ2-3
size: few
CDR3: CASSFTGTISTDTQYF
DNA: TGCGCCAGCAGCTTTACCGGGACCATAAGCACAGATACGCAGTATTTT

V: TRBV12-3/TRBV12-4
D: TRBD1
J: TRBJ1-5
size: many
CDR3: CASTLGTGGEYSNQPQHF
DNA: TGTGCCAGCACCTTAGGGACAGGGGGCGAATATAGCAATCAGCCCCAGCATTTT

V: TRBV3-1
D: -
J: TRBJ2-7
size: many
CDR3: CASSPTSDDEQYF
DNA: TGTGCCAGCAGCCCTACTAGTGACGACGAGCAGTACTTC

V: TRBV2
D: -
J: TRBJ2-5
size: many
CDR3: CAGSGGETQYF
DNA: TGTGCCGGGTCTGGAGGGGAGACCCAGTACTTC

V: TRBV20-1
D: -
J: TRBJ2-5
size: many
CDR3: CSARDLWGEETQYF
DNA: TGCAGTGCTAGAGATCTTTGGGGGGAAGAGACCCAGTACTTC

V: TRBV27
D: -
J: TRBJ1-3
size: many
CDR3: CASHSRPLRATIYF
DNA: TGTGCCAGTCACAGTAGGCCCCTGAGGGCCACCATATATTTT

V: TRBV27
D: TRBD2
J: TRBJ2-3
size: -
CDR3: CASSSSLAVPTDTQYF
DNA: TGTGCCAGCAGTTCCTCACTAGCGGTTCCGACAGATACGCAGTATTTT

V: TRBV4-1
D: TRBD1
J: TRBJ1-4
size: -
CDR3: CASSNYHRGGQGDEKLFF
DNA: TGCGCCAGCAGCAACTACCACAGGGGGGGACAGGGGGATGAAAAACTGTTTTTT

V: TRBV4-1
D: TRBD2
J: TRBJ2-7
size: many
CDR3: CASSQDVAGNSYEQYF
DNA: TGCGCCAGCAGCCAAGATGTAGCGGGAAACTCCTACGAGCAGTACTTC

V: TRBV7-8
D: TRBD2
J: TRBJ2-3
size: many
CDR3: CASSLRGGADTQYF
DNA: TGTGCCAGCAGCTTGCGGGGGGGGGCAGATACGCAGTATTTT

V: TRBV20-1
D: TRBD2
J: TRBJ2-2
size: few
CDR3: CSAIAGLVTGELFF
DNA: TGCAGTGCTATAGCGGGATTGGTCACCGGGGAGCTGTTTTTT

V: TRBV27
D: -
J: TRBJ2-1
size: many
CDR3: CASSYGSGGNEQFF
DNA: TGTGCCAGCAGTTATGGATCGGGCGGCAATGAGCAGTTCTTC

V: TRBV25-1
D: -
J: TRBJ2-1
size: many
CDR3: CASSDNPYNEQFF
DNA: TGTGCCAGCAGTGATAACCCCTACAATGAGCAGTTCTTC

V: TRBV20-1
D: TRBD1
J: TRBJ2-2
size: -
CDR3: CSASLPTQGVGSGELFF
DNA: TGCAGTGCTTCCCTCCCAACCCAGGGGGTTGGATCCGGGGAGCTGTTTTTT

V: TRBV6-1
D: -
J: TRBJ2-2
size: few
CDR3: CASSEADTGELFF
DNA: TGTGCCAGCAGTGAAGCCGACACCGGGGAGCTGTTTTTT

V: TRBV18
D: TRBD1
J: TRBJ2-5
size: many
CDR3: CASSAQGLQETQYF
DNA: TGTGCCAGCTCAGCACAGGGGCTCCAAGAGACCCAGTACTTC